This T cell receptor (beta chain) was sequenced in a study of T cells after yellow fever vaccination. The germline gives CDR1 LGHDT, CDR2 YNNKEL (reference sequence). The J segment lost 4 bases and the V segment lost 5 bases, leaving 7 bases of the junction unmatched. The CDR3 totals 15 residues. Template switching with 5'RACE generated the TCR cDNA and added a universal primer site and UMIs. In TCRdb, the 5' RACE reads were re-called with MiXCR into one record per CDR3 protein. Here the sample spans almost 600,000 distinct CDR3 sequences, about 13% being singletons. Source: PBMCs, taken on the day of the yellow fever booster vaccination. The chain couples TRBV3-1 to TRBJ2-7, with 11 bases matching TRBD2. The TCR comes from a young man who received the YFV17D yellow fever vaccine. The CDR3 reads CASSKIAGGPYEQYF. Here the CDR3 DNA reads TGTGCCAGCAGCAAAATAGCGGGAGGGCCGTACGAGCAGTACTTC.